Detailed here is one T cell receptor (beta chain). The PCR was carried out with 60 Vbeta primers and 13 Jbeta primers. Assay: immunoSEQ multiplex PCR; the TCRdb copy retains only in-frame clones and omits some. This table lists around 70,000 clones. The sample originates from a study of cytomegalovirus exposure and HLA in healthy donors. Study context: HLA-typed donors were the source of approximately 88 million unique TCRs, which an early data release held.

Looked up from germline, CDR1 is MNHEY and CDR2 is SVGAGI. This CDR3 is built from 11 residues. The germline V and J ends were trimmed by 6 bases and 4 bases, with 6 bases remaining between them. The chain recombines TRBV6-5 with TRBJ2-5; no firm D call. Source material: PBMCs. This sequence originates from a middle-aged man in good health and CMV-seronegative. The CDR3 sequence is CASRTGETQYF. Written as DNA, the CDR3 is TGTGCCAGCAGGACGGGAGAGACCCAGTACTTC.